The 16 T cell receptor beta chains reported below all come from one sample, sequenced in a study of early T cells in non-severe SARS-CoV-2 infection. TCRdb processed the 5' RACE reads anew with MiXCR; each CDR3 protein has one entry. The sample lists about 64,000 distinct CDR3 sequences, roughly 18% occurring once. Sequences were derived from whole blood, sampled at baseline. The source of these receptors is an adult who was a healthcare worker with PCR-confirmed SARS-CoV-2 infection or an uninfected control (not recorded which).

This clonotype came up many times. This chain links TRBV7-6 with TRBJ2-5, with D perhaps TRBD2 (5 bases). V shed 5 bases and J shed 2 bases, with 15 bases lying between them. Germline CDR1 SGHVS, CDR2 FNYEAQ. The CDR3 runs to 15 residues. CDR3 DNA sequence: TGTGCCAGCAGCCTCGGACTGGTCCAGCAAGAGACCCAGTACTTC. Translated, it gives CASSLGLVQQETQYF. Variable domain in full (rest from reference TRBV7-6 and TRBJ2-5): GAGVSQSPRYKVTKRGQDVALRCDPISGHVSLYWYRQALGQGPEFLTYFNYEAQQDKSGLPNDRFSAERPEGSISTLTIQRTEQRDSAMYRCASSLGLVQQETQYFGPGTRLLVL.

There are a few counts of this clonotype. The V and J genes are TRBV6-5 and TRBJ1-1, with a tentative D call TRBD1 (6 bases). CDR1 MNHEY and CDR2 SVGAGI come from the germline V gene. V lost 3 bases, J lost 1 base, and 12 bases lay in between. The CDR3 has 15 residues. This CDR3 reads CASSYMGQWNTEAFF. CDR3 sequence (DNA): TGTGCCAGCAGTTATATGGGACAATGGAACACTGAAGCTTTCTTT.

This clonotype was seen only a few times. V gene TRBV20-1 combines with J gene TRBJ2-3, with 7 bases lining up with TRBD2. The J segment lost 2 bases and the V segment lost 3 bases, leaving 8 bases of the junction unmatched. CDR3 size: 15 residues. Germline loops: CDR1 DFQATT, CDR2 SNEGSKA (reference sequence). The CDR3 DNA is TGCAGTGCTAGCAGGACTAGAGGGGCCACAGATACGCAGTATTTT. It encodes CSASRTRGATDTQYF.

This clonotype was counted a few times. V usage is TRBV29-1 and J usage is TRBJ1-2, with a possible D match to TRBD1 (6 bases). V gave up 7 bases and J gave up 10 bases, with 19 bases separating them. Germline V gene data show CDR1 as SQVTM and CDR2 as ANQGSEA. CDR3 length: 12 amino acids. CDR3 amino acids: CSAQPGVNDYTF. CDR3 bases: TGCAGCGCTCAACCAGGGGTGAATGACTACACCTTC.

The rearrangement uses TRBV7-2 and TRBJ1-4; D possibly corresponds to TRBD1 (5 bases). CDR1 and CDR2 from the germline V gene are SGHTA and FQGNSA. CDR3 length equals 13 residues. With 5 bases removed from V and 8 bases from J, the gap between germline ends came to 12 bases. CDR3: CASSAGTAEKLFF. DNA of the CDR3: TGTGCCAGCAGCGCGGGGACTGCCGAAAAACTGTTTTTT.

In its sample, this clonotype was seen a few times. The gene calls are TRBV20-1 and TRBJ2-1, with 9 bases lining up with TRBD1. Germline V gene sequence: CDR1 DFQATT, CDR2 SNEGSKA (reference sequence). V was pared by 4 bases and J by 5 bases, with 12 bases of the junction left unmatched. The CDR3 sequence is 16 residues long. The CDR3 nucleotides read TGCAGTGCTATCCGACGAGACAGGGGGACGAACAATGAGCAGTTCTTC. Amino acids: CSAIRRDRGTNNEQFF.

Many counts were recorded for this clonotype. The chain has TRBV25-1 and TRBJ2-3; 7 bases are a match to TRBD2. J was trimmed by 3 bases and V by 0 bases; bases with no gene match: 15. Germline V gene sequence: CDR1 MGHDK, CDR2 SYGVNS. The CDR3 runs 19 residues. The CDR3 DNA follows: TGTGCCAGCAGTGAATATATCGGGTCTACTAGCGAGGAGACAGATACGCAGTATTTT. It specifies CASSEYIGSTSEETDTQYF.

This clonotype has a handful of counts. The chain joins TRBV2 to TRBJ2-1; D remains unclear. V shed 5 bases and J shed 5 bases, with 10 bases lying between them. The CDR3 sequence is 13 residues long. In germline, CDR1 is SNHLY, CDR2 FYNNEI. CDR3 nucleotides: TGTGCCAGCAGTCTAGAGAGGAACAATGAGCAGTTCTTC. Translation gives CASSLERNNEQFF.

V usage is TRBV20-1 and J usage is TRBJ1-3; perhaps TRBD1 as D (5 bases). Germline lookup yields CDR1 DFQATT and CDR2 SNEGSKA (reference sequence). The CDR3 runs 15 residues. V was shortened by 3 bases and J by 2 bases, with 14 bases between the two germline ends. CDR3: CSARAMGGTGNTIYF. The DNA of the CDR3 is TGCAGTGCTAGGGCAATGGGGGGAACTGGAAACACCATATATTTT.

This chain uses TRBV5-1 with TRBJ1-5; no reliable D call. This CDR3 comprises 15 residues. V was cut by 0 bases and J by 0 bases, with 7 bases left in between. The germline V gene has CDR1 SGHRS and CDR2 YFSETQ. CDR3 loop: CASSLDGDSNQPQHF. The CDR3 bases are TGCGCCAGCAGCTTGGACGGTGATAGCAATCAGCCCCAGCATTTT.

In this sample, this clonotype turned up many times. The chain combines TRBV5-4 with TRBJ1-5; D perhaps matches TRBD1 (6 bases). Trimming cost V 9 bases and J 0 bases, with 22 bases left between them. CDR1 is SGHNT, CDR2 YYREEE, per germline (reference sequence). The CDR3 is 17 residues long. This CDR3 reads CANSLGAGMDSNQPQHF. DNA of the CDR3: TGTGCCAATTCCTTGGGGGCAGGGATGGATAGCAATCAGCCCCAGCATTTT. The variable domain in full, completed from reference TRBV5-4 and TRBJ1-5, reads ETGVTQSPTHLIKTRGQQVTLRCSSQSGHNTVSWYQQALGQGPQFIFQYYREEENGRGNFPPRFSGLQFPNYSSELNVNALELDDSALYLCANSLGAGMDSNQPQHFGDGTRLSIL.

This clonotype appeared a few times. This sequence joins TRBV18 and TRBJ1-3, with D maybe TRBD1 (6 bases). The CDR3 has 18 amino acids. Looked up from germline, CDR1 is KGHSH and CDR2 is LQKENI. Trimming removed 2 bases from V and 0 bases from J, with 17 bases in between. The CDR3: CASSPGSGGHSSGNTIYF. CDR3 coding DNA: TGTGCCAGCTCACCAGGCTCTGGGGGACATAGCTCTGGAAACACCATATATTTT.

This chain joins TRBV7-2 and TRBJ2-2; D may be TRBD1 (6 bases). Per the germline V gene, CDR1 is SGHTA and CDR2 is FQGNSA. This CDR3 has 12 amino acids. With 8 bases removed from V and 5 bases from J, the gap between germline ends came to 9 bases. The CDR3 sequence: CASGQGTGELFF. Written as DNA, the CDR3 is TGTGCCAGCGGCCAGGGGACCGGGGAGCTGTTTTTT.

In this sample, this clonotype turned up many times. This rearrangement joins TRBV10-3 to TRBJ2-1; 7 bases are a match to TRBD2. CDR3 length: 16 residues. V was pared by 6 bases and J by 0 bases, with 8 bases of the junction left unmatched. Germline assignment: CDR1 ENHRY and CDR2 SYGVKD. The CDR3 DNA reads TGTGCCATCAGGAGCGGGATCAGGAGCTCCTACAATGAGCAGTTCTTC. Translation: CAIRSGIRSSYNEQFF.

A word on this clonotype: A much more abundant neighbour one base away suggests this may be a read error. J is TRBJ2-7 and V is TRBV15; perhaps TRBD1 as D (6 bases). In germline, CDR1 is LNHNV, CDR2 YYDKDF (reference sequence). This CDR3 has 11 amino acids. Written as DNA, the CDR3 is TGTGCCACCAGCAGAGAAGAAGCAGGGGATTTC. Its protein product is CATSREEAGDF.

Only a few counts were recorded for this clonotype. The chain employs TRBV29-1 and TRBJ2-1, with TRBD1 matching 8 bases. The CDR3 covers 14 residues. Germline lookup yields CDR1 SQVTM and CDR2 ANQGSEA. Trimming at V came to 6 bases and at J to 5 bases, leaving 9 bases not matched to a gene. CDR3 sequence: CSVATGQGNNEQFF. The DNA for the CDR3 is TGCAGCGTCGCGACCGGACAGGGAAACAATGAGCAGTTCTTC.